This T cell receptor (beta chain) comes out of a study of T-cell memory formation after mild COVID-19. Study conclusions and caveats: Later expanders leaned CD4+, whereas clones that contracted between day 15 and 85 were balanced CD4/CD8. Contracting CD4+ clones sat mainly in CM and EM; CD8+ in EMRA. Pre-infection memory harbored some responding clones, suggesting cross-reactive memory joined.

The CDR3 runs to 15 residues. Germline V CDR1 and CDR2: DFQATT, SNEGSKA (reference sequence). Trimming removed 6 bases at V and 0 bases at J, with 15 bases between. Constant-segment primers and 5'RACE yielded cDNA libraries for TCR alpha and TCR beta, each carrying sample barcodes and UMIs. TCRdb independently ran MiXCR on the 5' RACE reads; one entry per CDR3 protein. In the table there are 170,000 or so distinct CDR3 sequences, roughly 31% of which are singletons. This clonotype was detected a few times. Its specificity is unknown. The sample was PBMCs or a T cell subset sorted from them (not recorded which). This sequence originates from an adult woman who had mild COVID-19 (a few samples of this study predate the infection). Cell type and time point are not known. This sequence joins TRBV20-1 and TRBJ1-5; weak D call: TRBD1 (6 bases). CDR3 nucleotide sequence: TGCAGTGCCCCAGTGGGGGCTTATAGCAATCAGCCCCAGCATTTT. It translates to CSAPVGAYSNQPQHF.